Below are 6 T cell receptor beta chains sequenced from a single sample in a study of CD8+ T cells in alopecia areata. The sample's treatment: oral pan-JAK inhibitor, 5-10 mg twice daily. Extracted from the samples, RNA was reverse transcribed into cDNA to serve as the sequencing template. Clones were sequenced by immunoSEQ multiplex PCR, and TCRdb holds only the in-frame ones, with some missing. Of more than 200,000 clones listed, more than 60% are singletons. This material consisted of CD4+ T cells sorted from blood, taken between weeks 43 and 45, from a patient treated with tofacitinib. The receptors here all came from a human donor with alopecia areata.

CDR3 residues: CASSTGINEKLFF. The CDR3 DNA is TGCGCCAGCAGCACGGGAATTAATGAAAAACTGTTTTTT. V usage is TRBV5-1 and J usage is TRBJ1-4; the D is unclear. The V gene's germline CDR1 is SGHRS and CDR2 YFSETQ. This CDR3 has 13 residues. Trimming took off 4 bases at V and 4 bases at J, with 8 bases between the two ends.

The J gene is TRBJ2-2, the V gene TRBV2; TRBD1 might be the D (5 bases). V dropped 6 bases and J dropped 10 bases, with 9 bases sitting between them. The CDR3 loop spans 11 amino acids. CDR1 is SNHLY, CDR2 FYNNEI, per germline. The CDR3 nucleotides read TGTGCCAGCAGGACAGACCTGGAGCTGTTTTTT. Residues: CASRTDLELFF. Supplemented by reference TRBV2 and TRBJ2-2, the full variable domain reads EPEVTQTPSHQVTQMGQEVILRCVPISNHLYFYWYRQILGQKVEFLVSFYNNEISEKSEIFDDQFSVERPDGSNFTLKIRSTKLEDSAMYFCASRTDLELFFGEGSRLTVL.

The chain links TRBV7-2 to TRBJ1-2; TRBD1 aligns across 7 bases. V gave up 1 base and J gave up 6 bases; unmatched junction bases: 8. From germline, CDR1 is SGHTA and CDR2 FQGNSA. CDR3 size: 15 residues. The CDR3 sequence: CASSLVAGGMDGYTF. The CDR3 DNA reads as TGTGCCAGCAGCTTAGTAGCAGGGGGTATGGATGGCTACACCTTC.

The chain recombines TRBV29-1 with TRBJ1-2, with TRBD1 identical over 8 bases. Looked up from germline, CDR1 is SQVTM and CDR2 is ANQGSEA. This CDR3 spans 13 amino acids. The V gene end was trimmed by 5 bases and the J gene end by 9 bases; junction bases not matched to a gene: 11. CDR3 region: CSVRPGGAWSYTF. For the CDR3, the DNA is TGCAGCGTTCGTCCAGGGGGCGCATGGAGCTACACCTTC.

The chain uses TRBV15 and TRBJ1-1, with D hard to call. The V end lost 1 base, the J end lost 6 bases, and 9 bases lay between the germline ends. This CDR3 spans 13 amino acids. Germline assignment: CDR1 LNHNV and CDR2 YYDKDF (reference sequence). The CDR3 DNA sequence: TGTGCCACCAGCAGAGCTTACAGCTCTGAAGCTTTCTTT. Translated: CATSRAYSSEAFF.

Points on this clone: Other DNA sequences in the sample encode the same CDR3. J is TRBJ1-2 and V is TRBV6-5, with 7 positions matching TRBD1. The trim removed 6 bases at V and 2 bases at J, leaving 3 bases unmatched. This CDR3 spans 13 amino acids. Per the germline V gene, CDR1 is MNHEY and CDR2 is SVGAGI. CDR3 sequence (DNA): TGTGCCAGCAGCCCGACAGGGAACTATGGCTACACCTTC. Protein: CASSPTGNYGYTF.